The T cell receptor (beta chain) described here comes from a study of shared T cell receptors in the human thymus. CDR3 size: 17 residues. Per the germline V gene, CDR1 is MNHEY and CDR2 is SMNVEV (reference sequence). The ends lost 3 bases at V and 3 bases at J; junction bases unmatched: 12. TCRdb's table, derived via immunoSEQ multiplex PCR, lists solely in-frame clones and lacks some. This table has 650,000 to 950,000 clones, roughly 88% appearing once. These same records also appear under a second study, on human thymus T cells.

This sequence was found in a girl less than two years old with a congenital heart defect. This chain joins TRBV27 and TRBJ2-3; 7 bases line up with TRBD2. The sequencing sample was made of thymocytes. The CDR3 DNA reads TGTGCCAGCAGTTTTACATCGTCGCGGGGACTAACAGATACGCAGTATTTT. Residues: CASSFTSSRGLTDTQYF.